This is a list of T cell receptor beta chains from one sample in a study of beta chain features in type 1 diabetes. Sequencing used immunoSEQ multiplex PCR; TCRdb keeps in-frame clones, though not all of them. The table records about 150,000 clones, around 8% of them present only once. The source material was central memory CD4+ T cells from blood. The source is a man between 18 and 35 years old in good health. Both conserved end residues are part of each CDR3. D genes are given only for firm matches. Expanded clones get a size class; other rows say once, few or many, or leave the size out.

J: TRBJ2-3
V: TRBV30
size: -
D: TRBD2
DNA: TGTGCCTCCCTTCAACTAGCGGGGGGGCCAGATACGCAGTATTTT
CDR3: CASLQLAGGPDTQYF

J: TRBJ2-5
V: TRBV5-4
size: -
D: TRBD2
DNA: TGTGCCAGCAGGGGGACTACGGAGACCCAGTACTTC
CDR3: CASRGTTETQYF

J: TRBJ1-1
V: TRBV19
size: -
D: -
DNA: TGTGCCAGTAGTATTGGCCACCCCACTGAAGCTTTCTTT
CDR3: CASSIGHPTEAFF

J: TRBJ2-5
V: TRBV5-4
size: few
D: TRBD1
DNA: TGTGCCAGCAGTTTTAGGACAGGGAACCCCCAAGAGACCCAGTACTTC
CDR3: CASSFRTGNPQETQYF

J: TRBJ2-5
V: TRBV5-1
size: -
D: -
DNA: TGCGCCAGCAGCCGGCAAGAGACCCAGTACTTC
CDR3: CASSRQETQYF

J: TRBJ2-7
V: TRBV19
size: many
D: -
DNA: TGTGCCAGTAGTTCTCAGACGGGGAAGGAGCAGTACTTC
CDR3: CASSSQTGKEQYF

J: TRBJ1-1
V: TRBV1
size: few
D: -
DNA: TGCACCAGCAGCCAAGAGACAGGGCCCCTGAACACTGAAGCTTTCTTT
CDR3: CTSSQETGPLNTEAFF

J: TRBJ2-1
V: TRBV30
size: many
D: TRBD2
DNA: TGTGCCTGGGGGACTAGCGGGACCTACTACAATGAGCAGTTCTTC
CDR3: CAWGTSGTYYNEQFF

J: TRBJ1-2
V: TRBV5-1
size: few
D: -
DNA: TGCGCCAGCAGCTTGGATGTCGGAGATGGCTATGGCTACACCTTC
CDR3: CASSLDVGDGYGYTF

J: TRBJ2-5
V: TRBV7-9
size: few
D: TRBD2
DNA: TGTGCCAGCAGCTTAATCGGGAGTTTGGGAGGGGAGACCCAGTACTTC
CDR3: CASSLIGSLGGETQYF

J: TRBJ2-7
V: TRBV7-3
size: -
D: -
DNA: TGTGCCAGCAGCCCAACTAGGAACGAGCAGTACTTC
CDR3: CASSPTRNEQYF

J: TRBJ2-1
V: TRBV9
size: -
D: -
DNA: TGTGCCAGCAGCGCGTTTGGAGGGGAGCGGGTCATCTACAATGAGCAGTTCTTC
CDR3: CASSAFGGERVIYNEQFF

J: TRBJ2-5
V: TRBV19
size: few
D: TRBD2
DNA: TGTGCCAGTAGCCTGGCGGGAGGGTGGGAGACCCAGTACTTC
CDR3: CASSLAGGWETQYF

J: TRBJ2-3
V: TRBV7-2
size: few
D: TRBD2
DNA: TGTGCCAGCAGCGGGGGACTAGCGGGTTACACAGATACGCAGTATTTT
CDR3: CASSGGLAGYTDTQYF

J: TRBJ2-5
V: TRBV5-1
size: many
D: TRBD2
DNA: TGCGCCAGCAGCTTTTCTGCGGCGGGGGGGCAAGAGACCCAGTACTTC
CDR3: CASSFSAAGGQETQYF

J: TRBJ1-2
V: TRBV7-2
size: few
D: -
DNA: TGTGCCAGCAGCTTAGTGCCCGGTTCTGGCTATGGCTACACCTTC
CDR3: CASSLVPGSGYGYTF

J: TRBJ1-1
V: TRBV7-2
size: few
D: TRBD1
DNA: TGTGCCAGCAAGGAAGTAGGGGGCGCGGGAACTGAAGCTTTCTTT
CDR3: CASKEVGGAGTEAFF

J: TRBJ2-1
V: TRBV7-9
size: -
D: -
DNA: TGTGCCAGCAGCCTTTACAAATTAAGCTCCTACAATGAGCAGTTCTTC
CDR3: CASSLYKLSSYNEQFF

J: TRBJ2-5
V: TRBV29-1
size: many
D: -
DNA: TGCAGCATAGCACTACAGGGCAGAGAGACCCAGTACTTC
CDR3: CSIALQGRETQYF

J: TRBJ1-4
V: TRBV29-1
size: -
D: -
DNA: TGCAGCGCGACAGAGCCCTCAACTAATGAAAAACTGTTTTTT
CDR3: CSATEPSTNEKLFF

J: TRBJ2-6
V: TRBV9
size: few
D: -
DNA: TGTGCCAGCAGCGTAGAGGGGGTTGGGGCCAACGTCCTGACTTTC
CDR3: CASSVEGVGANVLTF

J: TRBJ2-7
V: TRBV6-1
size: -
D: TRBD2
DNA: TGTGCCACCTTAGCGGGGCTTTCTTTCGAGCAGTACTTC
CDR3: CATLAGLSFEQYF

J: TRBJ2-2
V: TRBV6-6
size: -
D: -
DNA: TGTGCCAGCAGCGAACAGGGGAACACCGGGGAGCTGTTTTTT
CDR3: CASSEQGNTGELFF

J: TRBJ2-5
V: TRBV7-2
size: few
D: TRBD2
DNA: TGTGCAACCGGGAGGGAAGTAGAGACCCAGTACTTC
CDR3: CATGREVETQYF

J: TRBJ1-2
V: TRBV11-1
size: few
D: -
DNA: TGTGCCAGCAGCTCCCGGACAGAAGGCTACACCTTC
CDR3: CASSSRTEGYTF

J: TRBJ2-3
V: TRBV7-2
size: -
D: TRBD2
DNA: TGTGCCAGCAGCCTGGGGGAGGGTACGCAGTATTTT
CDR3: CASSLGEGTQYF

J: TRBJ1-5
V: TRBV19
size: -
D: -
DNA: TGTGCCAGTAGTATTACCCGAGAGGGCAATCAGCCCCAGCATTTT
CDR3: CASSITREGNQPQHF

J: TRBJ1-2
V: TRBV6-5
size: -
D: TRBD1
DNA: TGTGCCAGCAGTCGGGGACAGCTCAACTATGGCTACACCTTC
CDR3: CASSRGQLNYGYTF